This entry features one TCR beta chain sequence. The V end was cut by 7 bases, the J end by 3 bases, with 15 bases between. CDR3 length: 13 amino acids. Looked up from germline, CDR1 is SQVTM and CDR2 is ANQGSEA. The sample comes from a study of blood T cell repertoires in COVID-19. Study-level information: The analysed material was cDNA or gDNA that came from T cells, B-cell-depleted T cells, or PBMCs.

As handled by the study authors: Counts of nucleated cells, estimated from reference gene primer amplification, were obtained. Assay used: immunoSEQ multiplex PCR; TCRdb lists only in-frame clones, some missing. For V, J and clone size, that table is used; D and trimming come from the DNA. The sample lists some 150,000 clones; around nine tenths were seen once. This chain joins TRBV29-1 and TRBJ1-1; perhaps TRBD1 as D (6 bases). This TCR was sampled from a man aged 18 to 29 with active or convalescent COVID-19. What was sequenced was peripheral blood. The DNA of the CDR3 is TGCAGCGCGGACAGCCTCAGGGACACTGAAGCTTTCTTT. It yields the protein CSADSLRDTEAFF.